This entry is about one T cell receptor (beta chain). This clone was seen more than once but under ten times. Its cognate antigen has yet to be identified. The input lacks base qualities; no much larger clone sits a single base away. For CDR1 and CDR2, the germline V gene lists ENHRY and SYGVKD. The CDR3 measures 15 amino acids from cysteine to phenylalanine. Just the 45-base CDR3 DNA is kept, in frame starting at base 1. The germline ends are 14 bases apart after V is trimmed by 4 bases and J by 2 bases. This record comes from a study of cytomegalovirus exposure and HLA in healthy donors (dated by TCRdb to the late 2010s). Background for the entire study: In an earlier analysis of roughly 500 of the donors, around 300 Gb of sequence data and approximately 120 million unique TCR beta sequences from 180 million or so T cells were reported. Roughly 300 gigabases of sequencing data and around 80 million unique TCR sequences made up an early release that covered 500 to 650 HLA-typed donors. The genetic ancestry cluster associated with self-reported Caucasian donors included over 65% of the roughly 390 genotyped donors. The study aimed to test whether cataloging public T cell receptors could reveal signatures of past pathogen exposure. The study used immunosequencing to profile the T cell repertoires of 600 to 850 subjects and linked those repertoires to cytomegalovirus serostatus. A separate validation cohort of approximately 130 different subjects was used in addition to the 666-subject first cohort. To predict cytomegalovirus infection status, the study combined high-throughput TCR immunosequencing, statistical association of individual TCRs with disease status, and machine learning. A later analysis re-analyzed previously published TCR beta repertoires from about 600 donors and added high-resolution HLA genotyping to study TCR occurrence patterns. Rather than drawing on any new phenotypic data, the later analysis identified candidate immune exposures from TCR beta sequences and the way those sequences occurred across donors. An earlier analysis of several hundred of the donors applied high-throughput TCR beta sequencing to assess whether each TCR beta V gene segment acted as functional or pseudogenic. Donor age, sex, ethnicity and CMV serostatus were compiled together with the repertoire data. In a later genetic analysis, genome-wide SNP genotypes for 398 of the 666 donors were used, and that subset was treated as a discovery cohort. All discovery cohort repertoires had been generated on a single sequencing platform. HLA typing included class I and class II loci at four-digit resolution. The number of donors typed differed by locus, with roughly 620-630 for A, B, C, DRB1 and DQB1, roughly 520 for DQA1, over 600 for DPA1, and over 400 for DPB1. Four to six DR-DQ haplotypes were handled as single units for association and clustering, since linkage in the cohort was strong. Among about 370 genotyped donors of the cohort, an average of approximately 220,000 unique TCR beta nucleotide sequences was sequenced per donor, of which 15% to 20% were non-productive.

In total, more than 500 healthy bone marrow donors made up the cohort. All cohort members were sampled while nominally healthy, although unrecorded immune exposures were likely present. The donor was CMV seronegative and was included in the group of several hundred seronegative cohort members. Each donor provided a peripheral blood sample, and peripheral blood mononuclear cells were used for TCR beta sequencing. Genomic DNA was extracted from the blood cell samples with the Qiagen DNeasy Blood Extraction Kit. Library prep was done by the immunoSEQ multiplex PCR assay. A mixture of 60 forward primers for TCR Vbeta segments and 13 reverse primers for TCR Jbeta segments was used in the multiplex PCR. The CDR3 region of rearranged TCR beta genes was amplified from genomic DNA with a multiplex PCR assay. The Illumina HiSeq System was used to sequence the amplified TCR beta libraries as 87-base-pair reads. Regarding the original processing steps: A later analysis counted about 80 million unique TCR beta chains across the roughly 700 repertoires, and 10 million to 12 million of these chains were shared by at least two donors. Raw reads were error-corrected and collapsed into unique sequences with a nearest-neighbor algorithm that merged closely related sequences to remove PCR and sequencing errors. V, D and J gene segments were assigned by aligning CDR3 sequences to IMGT reference sequences. For a sequence to be retained, a match of at least six nucleotides was required to both a V gene segment and a J gene segment. A rearrangement counted as productive if the CDR3 had no stop codons and remained in frame with V and J, and every other rearrangement counted as non-productive. Following IMGT convention, CDR3 was defined as the stretch from the second conserved V-encoded cysteine up to the conserved J-encoded phenylalanine. The earlier analysis of 550 to 650 of the donors excluded any sequence lacking an unambiguous match to a single V gene segment. An earlier analysis of around 600 of the donors classified V segments as functional when productive rearrangements were above 56.7% and as segregating when the standard deviation between donors was above 5%. A statistical classification framework was built to diagnose cytomegalovirus status from the catalog of TCR beta chain sequences. V and J gene assignment, in a later analysis, came from comparing TCR nucleotide sequences with IMGT/GENE-DB human TR gene sequences. A later analysis assigned CDR3 sequences and most-parsimonious VDJ recombination scenarios with the TCRdist pipeline. In a later analysis, each TCR beta chain was defined by its CDR3 amino acid sequence together with its V-gene family, and reads lacking a unique V-gene family were excluded. A later analysis removed several hundred highly shared, low-generation-probability nucleotide sequences to deal with suspected cross-contamination and a sequencing artifact. In a later analysis, a clonal expansion index for each public chain was calculated from normalized within-repertoire ranks of inferred template counts. In a later analysis, generation probabilities were computed using a VDJ recombination model fitted to out-of-frame rearrangements, and the results were checked against IGoR. In a later analysis, TCR-TCR, TCR-HLA and TCR-CMV co-occurrence was scored with hypergeometric tests, and a repertoire-size bias correction was applied to TCR pairs. In a later analysis, false discovery rates were estimated by permuting HLA or CMV assignments 20 times. A later analysis grouped co-occurring TCRs with DBSCAN, adding TCRdist sequence similarity when clustering within HLA-allele-positive subsets. Repertoires with fewer than 30,000 or more than 120,000 public chains, plus five repertoires with anomalous nucleotide sharing, were excluded from co-occurrence clustering. The clones in this table, taken by TCRdb from immuneACCESS, are in-frame only. Not every clone is retained; where verified, under half of the shortfall comes from an unresolved V gene, and the cause of the rest is unknown. Clone size and V and J calls were adopted from that table, with D and trimming inferred from the DNA. The table for this sample lists 140,000 to 150,000 clones; roughly three quarters of them were counted only once. Roughly 2.9% of the sample lies in the top ten.

Paper-wide results and their limitations: In a later analysis, some 18,000 TCR beta sequences were associated with specific HLA alleles at a false discovery rate of 0.05. A group of highly shared sequence variants was considered likely to be a technical artifact of the sequencing pipeline. A later analysis found that TCR association rates varied across HLA loci, with DRB1 alleles showing the most associated TCRs and HLA-C alleles the fewest. A further reported finding was that TCR beta sequences accurately predicted the HLA-A and HLA-B alleles for most subjects in the first cohort. An association between a missense DCLRE1C variant and V-gene and J-gene trimming of TCR beta chains was found in a later genetic analysis and replicated in an independent cohort. In both the original and validation cohorts, the classifier was reported to diagnose cytomegalovirus status with high specificity and sensitivity. Correlated functional status among segregating V segments might be attributable to linkage disequilibrium, but an unknown experimental factor could not be ruled out. In vitro tests confirmed that three of the cytomegalovirus-associated TCR beta chains recognize cytomegalovirus antigens. The earlier analysis of fewer than 750 of the donors excluded 15 to 20 rarely observed V segments, including chromosome 9 orphons, because counts were too low. Sequencing depth was assumed to be roughly uniform across donors in the presence/absence analyses, though that assumption may not hold. Compared with the roughly 670-donor mean, donors in an Asian-associated ancestry cluster had fewer N-insertions in productive TCRs, according to a later genetic analysis. While some public TCRs were present in many individuals, most TCR sequences turned up only very rarely across donors. Compared with equally common non-associated chains, HLA-associated TCR beta chains in a later analysis were more clonally expanded and had lower generation probabilities. It was suggested by the authors that the approach could potentially be generalized to other disease states and immunological phenotypes. The 87-base-pair reads could not distinguish some IMGT-functional V segments, including TRBV6-2 and TRBV6-3, so those segments were excluded. For the cohort, immune exposure information was limited to CMV serostatus. In an earlier analysis of more than 500 of the donors, most TCR beta V segments appeared in productive rearrangements about 87% or about 30% of the time, broadly matching IMGT annotations. When HLA alleles, especially DR and DQ, strongly co-occurred, attributing TCR associations to individual alleles was difficult. Several of the top co-occurrence clusters appeared to be linked to parvovirus B19, influenza, CMV and Epstein-Barr virus, according to a later analysis. In this cohort, only TCR beta chains were sequenced, and detectable features were limited by the absence of alpha or paired-chain data. Because HLA typing was missing for some donors at each locus, association tests included only the typed subset. In the study, roughly 160 TCR beta chains were listed as associated with cytomegalovirus. A later analysis found that most CMV-associated TCR beta chains appeared HLA-restricted, with HLA associations seemingly driven largely by CMV exposure.

The sequence joins TRBV10-3 to TRBJ2-5; TRBD1 is perhaps the D gene, given 6 matching bases. Source material: PBMCs. The receptor was derived from a female donor in good health and CMV-seronegative. The nucleotides read TGTGCCATCAGTGGGGGGCTGTCAATGCAAGAGACCCAGTACTTC. Translated, it gives CAISGGLSMQETQYF.